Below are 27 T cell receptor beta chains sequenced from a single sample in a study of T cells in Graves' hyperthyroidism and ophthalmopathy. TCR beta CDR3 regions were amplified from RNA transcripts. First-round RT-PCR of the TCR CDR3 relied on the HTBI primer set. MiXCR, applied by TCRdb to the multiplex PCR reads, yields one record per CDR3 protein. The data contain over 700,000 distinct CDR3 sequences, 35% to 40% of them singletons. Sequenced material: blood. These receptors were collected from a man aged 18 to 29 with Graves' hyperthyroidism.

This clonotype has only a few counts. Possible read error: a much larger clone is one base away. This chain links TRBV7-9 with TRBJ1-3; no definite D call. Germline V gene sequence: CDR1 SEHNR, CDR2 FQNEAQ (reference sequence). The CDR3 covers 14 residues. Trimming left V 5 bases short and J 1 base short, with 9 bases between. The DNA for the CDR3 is TGTGCCAGCAGCGCCACATCGTCTGGAAACACCATATATTTT. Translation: CASSATSSGNTIYF.

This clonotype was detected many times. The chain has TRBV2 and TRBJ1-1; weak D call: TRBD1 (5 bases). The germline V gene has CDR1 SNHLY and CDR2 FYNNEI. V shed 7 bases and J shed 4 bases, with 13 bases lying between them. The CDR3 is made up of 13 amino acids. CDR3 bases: TGTGCCAGCACGCAGGGTTGGAGCACTGAAGCTTTCTTT. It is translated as CASTQGWSTEAFF.

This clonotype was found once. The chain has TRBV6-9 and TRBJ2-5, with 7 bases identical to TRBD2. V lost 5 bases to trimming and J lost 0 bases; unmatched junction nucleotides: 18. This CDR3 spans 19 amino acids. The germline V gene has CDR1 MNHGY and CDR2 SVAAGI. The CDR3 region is CASSAYVTSRPPYQETQYF. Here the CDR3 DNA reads TGTGCCAGCAGTGCCTATGTGACTAGCCGCCCACCGTACCAAGAGACCCAGTACTTC.

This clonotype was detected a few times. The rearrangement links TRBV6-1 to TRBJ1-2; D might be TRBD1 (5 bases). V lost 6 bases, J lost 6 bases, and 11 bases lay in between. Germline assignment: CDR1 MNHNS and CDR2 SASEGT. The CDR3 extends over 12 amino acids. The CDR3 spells CASRVGTDGYTF. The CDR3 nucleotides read TGTGCCAGCAGGGTGGGGACGGATGGCTACACCTTC.

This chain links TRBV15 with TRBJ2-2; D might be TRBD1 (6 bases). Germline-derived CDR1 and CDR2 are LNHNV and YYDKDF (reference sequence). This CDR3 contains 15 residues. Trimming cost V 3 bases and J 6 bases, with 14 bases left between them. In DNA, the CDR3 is TGTGCCACCAGCAGTGCCAGGGGTCCGGCCGGGGAGCTGTTTTTT. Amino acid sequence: CATSSARGPAGELFF.

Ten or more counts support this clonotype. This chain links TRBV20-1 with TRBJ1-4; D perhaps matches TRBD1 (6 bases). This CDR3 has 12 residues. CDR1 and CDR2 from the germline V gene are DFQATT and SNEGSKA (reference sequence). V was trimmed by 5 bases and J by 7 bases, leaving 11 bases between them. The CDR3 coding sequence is TGCAGTGCTTGGACAGAAGGTGAAAAACTGTTTTTT. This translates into CSAWTEGEKLFF.

The CDR3 is CASSSLAGDEQYF. The CDR3 DNA sequence: TGTGCCAGCAGCTCCCTGGCGGGTGACGAGCAGTACTTC. This chain connects TRBV13 to TRBJ2-7, with a possible D match to TRBD2 (5 bases). The length of the CDR3 is 13 residues. The V and J ends lost 4 bases and 5 bases respectively, with 12 bases between them. Per germline, CDR1 PRHDT and CDR2 FYEKMQ (reference sequence).

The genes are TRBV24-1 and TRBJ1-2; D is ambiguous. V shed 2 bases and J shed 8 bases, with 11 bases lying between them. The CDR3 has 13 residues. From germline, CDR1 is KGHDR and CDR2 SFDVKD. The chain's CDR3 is CATSDSSGGGYTF. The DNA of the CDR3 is TGTGCCACCAGTGATTCATCCGGCGGGGGCTACACCTTC.

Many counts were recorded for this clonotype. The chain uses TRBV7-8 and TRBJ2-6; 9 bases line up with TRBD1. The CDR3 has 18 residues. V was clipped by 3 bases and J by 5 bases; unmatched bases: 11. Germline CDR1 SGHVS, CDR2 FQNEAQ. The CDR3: CASSLASGTGIRANVLTF. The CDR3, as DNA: TGTGCCAGCAGCTTGGCATCCGGGACAGGGATTCGGGCCAACGTCCTGACTTTC.

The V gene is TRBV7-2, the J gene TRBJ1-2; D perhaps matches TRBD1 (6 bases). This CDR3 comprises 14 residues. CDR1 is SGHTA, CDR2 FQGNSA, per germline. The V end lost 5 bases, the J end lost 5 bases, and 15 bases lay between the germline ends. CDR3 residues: CASSIGGEWYGYTF. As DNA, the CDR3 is TGTGCCAGCAGCATAGGGGGAGAGTGGTATGGCTACACCTTC.

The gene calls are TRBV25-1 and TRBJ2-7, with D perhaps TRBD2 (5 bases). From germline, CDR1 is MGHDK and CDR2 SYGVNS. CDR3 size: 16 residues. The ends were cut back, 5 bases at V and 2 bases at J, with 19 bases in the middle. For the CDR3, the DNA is TGTGCCAGCAGTTACGGTGTCAAGCGGCCGACCTACGAGCAGTACTTC. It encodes CASSYGVKRPTYEQYF.

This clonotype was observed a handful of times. CDR3 residues: CASSPSGSPYEQYF. Written as DNA, the CDR3 is TGCGCCAGCAGCCCCAGCGGGAGCCCCTACGAGCAGTACTTC. V gene TRBV4-1 combines with J gene TRBJ2-7, with 8 bases fitting TRBD2. The CDR3 has 14 residues. CDR1 is MGHRA and CDR2 is YSYEKL in the germline V gene. V lost 4 bases to trimming and J lost 2 bases; unmatched junction nucleotides: 4.

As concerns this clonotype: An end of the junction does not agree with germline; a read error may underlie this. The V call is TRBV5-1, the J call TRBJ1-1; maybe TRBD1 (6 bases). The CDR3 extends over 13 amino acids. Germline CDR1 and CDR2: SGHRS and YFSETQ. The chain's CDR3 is CASSPTGDTEVFF. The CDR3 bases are TGCGCCAGCAGCCCCACGGGGGACACTGAAGTTTTCTTT.

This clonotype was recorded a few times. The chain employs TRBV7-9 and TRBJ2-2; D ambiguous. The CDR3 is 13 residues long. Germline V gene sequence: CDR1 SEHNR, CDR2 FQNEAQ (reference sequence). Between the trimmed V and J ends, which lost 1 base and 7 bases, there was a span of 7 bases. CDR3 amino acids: CASSLETGGELFF. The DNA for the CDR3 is TGTGCCAGCAGCTTAGAGACGGGCGGGGAGCTGTTTTTT.

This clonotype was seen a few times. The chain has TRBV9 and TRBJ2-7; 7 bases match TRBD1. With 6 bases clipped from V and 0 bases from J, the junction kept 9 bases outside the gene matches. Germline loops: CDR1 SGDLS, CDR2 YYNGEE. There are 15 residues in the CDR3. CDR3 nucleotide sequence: TGTGCCAGCAACCACAGGGGCGACCACTCCTACGAGCAGTACTTC. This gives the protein CASNHRGDHSYEQYF.

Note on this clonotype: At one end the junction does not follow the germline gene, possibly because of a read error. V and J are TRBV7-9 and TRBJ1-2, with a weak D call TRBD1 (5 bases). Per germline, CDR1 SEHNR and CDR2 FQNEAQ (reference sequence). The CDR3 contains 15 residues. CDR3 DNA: TGCGCCAGCGGCGACAGTCCAGCAGCTAACTATGGCTACACCTTC. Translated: CASGDSPAANYGYTF.

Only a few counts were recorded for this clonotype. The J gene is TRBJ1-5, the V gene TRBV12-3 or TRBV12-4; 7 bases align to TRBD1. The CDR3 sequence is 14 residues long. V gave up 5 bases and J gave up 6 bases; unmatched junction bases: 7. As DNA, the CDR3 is TGTGCCAGCAGTCCGCGAGACAGGGTTCAGCCCCAGCATTTT. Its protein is CASSPRDRVQPQHF.

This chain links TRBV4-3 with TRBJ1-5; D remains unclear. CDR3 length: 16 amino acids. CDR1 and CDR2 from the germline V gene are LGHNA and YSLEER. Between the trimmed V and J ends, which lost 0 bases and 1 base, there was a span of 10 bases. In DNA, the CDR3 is TGCGCCAGCAGCCAAGATGCGGTCTCAAGCAATCAGCCCCAGCATTTT. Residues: CASSQDAVSSNQPQHF.

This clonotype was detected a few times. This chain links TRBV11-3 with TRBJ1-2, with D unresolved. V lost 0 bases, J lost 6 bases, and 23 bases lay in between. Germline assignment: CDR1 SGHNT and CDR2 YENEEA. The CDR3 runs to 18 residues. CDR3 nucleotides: TGTGCCAGCAGCTTAGAAGGGCTCGTGAAACGGCGGGAGGATGGCTACACCTTC. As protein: CASSLEGLVKRREDGYTF.

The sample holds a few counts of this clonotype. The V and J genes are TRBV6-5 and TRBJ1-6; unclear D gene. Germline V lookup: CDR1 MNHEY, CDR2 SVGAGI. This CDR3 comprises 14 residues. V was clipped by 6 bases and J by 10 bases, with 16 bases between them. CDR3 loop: CASRRPHSLSPLHF. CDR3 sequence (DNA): TGTGCCAGCAGACGACCTCACAGCTTATCACCCCTCCACTTT.

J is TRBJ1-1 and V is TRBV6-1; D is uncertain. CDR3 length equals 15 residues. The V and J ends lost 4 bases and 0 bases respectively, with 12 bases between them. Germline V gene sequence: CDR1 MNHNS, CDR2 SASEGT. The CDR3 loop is CASSGRPIMNTEAFF. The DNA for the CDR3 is TGTGCCAGCAGTGGCCGTCCTATTATGAACACTGAAGCTTTCTTT.

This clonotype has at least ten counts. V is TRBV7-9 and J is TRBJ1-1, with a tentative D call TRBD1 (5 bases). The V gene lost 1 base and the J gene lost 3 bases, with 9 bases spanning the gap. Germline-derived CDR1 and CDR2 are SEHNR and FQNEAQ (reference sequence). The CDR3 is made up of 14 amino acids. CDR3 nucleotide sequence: TGTGCCAGCAGCTTAGGGGGCGCGGACACTGAAGCTTTCTTT. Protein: CASSLGGADTEAFF.

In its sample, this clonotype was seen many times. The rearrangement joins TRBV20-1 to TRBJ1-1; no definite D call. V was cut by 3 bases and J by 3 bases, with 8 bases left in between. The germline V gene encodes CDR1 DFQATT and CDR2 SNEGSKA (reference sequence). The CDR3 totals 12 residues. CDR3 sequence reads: CSARLQDTEAFF. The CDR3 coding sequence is TGCAGTGCTAGGTTACAAGACACTGAAGCTTTCTTT.

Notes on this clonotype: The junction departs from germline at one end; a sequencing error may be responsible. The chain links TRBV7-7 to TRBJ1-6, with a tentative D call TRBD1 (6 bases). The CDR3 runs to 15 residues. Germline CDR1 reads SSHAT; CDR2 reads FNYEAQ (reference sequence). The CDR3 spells CASSPRTDYNSPLHF. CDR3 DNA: TGCGCCAGCAGCCCCCGGACAGATTATAATTCACCCCTCCACTTT.

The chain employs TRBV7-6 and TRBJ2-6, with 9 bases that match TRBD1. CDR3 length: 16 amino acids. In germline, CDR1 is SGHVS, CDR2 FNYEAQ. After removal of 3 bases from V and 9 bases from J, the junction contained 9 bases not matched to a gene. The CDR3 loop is CASSLGQGKAGNVLTF. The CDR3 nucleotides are TGTGCCAGCAGCTTGGGACAGGGAAAGGCTGGCAACGTCCTGACTTTC.

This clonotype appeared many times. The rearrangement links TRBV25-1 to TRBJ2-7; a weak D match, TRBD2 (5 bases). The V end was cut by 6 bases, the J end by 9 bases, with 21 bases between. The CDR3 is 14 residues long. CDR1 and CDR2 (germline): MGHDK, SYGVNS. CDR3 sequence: CASRRVRPFKVQYF. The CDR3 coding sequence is TGTGCCAGCAGGAGGGTCCGTCCCTTCAAGGTGCAGTACTTC.

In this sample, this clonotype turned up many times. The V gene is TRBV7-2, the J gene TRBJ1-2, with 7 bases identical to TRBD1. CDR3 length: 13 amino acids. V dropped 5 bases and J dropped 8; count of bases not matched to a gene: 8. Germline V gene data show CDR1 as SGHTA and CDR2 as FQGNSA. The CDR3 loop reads CASSPQGVWGYTF. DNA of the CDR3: TGTGCCAGCAGCCCCCAGGGGGTCTGGGGCTACACCTTC.